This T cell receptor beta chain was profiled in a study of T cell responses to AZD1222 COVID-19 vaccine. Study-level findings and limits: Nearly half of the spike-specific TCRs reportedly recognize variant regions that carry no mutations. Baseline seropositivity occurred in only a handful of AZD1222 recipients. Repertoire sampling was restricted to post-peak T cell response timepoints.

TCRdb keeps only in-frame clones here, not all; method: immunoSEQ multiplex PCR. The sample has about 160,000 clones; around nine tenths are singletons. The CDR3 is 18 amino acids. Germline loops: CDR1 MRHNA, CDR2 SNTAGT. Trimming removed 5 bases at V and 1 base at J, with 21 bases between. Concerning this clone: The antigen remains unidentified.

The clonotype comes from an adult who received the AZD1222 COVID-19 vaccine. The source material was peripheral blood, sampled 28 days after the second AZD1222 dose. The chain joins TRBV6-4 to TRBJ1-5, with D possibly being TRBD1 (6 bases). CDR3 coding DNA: TGTGCCAGCAGTCATAGGACAGAGAAGGCTTGGAGCAATCAGCCCCAGCATTTT. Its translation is CASSHRTEKAWSNQPQHF.